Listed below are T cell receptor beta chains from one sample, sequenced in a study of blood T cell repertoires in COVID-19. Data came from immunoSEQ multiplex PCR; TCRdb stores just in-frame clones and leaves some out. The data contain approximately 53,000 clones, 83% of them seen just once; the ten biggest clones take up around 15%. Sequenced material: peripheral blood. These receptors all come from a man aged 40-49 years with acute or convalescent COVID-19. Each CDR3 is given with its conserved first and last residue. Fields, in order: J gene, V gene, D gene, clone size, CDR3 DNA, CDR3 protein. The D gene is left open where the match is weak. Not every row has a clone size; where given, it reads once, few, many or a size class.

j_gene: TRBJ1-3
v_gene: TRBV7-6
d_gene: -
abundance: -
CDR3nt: TGTGCCAGCAGCTTAGCCCTGGACACGATCTCTGGAAACACCATATATTTT
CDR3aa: CASSLALDTISGNTIYF

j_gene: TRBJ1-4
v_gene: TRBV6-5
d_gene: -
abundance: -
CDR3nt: TGTGCCAGCAGTTTCGGAGGAGGTGGAACCTCAGAAAAACTGTTTTTT
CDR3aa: CASSFGGGGTSEKLFF

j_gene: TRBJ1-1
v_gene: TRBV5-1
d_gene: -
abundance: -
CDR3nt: TGCGCCAGCAGCCCCAGGGGCCAGAACACTGAAGCTTTCTTT
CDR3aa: CASSPRGQNTEAFF

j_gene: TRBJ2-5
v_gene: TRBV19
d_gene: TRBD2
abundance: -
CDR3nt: TGTGCCAGTAGTAGTCTAGCGGGGGGGCTCGAGACCCAGTACTTC
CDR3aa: CASSSLAGGLETQYF

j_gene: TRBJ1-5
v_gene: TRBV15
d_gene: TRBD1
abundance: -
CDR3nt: TGTGCCACCAGCAGGGGACAGGGGCTTTCGCCCCAGCATTTT
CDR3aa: CATSRGQGLSPQHF

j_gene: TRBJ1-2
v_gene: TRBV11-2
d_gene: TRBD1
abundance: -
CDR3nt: TGTGCCAGCAGCTTAGTTAGGGGGCGGGTTGGCTACACCTTC
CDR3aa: CASSLVRGRVGYTF

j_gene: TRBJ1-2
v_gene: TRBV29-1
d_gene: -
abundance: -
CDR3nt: TGCAGCGCTCGGTTGGGGGCTGCTAACTATGGCTACACCTTC
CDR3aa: CSARLGAANYGYTF

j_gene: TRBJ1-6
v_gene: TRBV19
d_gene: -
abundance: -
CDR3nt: TGTGCCAGTAGTAGGGGGGTAGTGAATTCACCCCTCCACTTT
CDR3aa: CASSRGVVNSPLHF

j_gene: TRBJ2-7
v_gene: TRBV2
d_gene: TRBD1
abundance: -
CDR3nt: TGTGCCAGCCTGACCGGGACAGGGAACTACGAGCAGTACTTC
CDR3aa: CASLTGTGNYEQYF

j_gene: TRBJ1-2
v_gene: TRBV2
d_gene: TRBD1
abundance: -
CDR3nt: TGTGCCAGCAGTCCCGGGACAGGGATTGTCTATGGCTACACCTTC
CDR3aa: CASSPGTGIVYGYTF

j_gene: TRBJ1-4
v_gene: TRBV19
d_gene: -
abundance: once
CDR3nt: TGTGCCAGTAGTGGAATGAGAACAGGCACAACTAATGAAAAACTGTTTTTT
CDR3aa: CASSGMRTGTTNEKLFF

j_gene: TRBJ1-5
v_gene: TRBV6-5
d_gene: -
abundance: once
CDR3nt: TGTGCCAGCCACGAACAGGATTATCAGCCCCAGCATTTT
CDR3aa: CASHEQDYQPQHF

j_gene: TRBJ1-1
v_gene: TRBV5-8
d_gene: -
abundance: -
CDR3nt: TGTGCCAGCAGCTTGGCCTCAACAAGGAGAGCTTTCTTT
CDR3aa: CASSLASTRRAFF

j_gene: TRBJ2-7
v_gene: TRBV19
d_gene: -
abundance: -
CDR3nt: TGTGCCAGTAGTATAGACGTGGGAGCGATTGGGGAGCAGTACTTC
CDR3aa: CASSIDVGAIGEQYF

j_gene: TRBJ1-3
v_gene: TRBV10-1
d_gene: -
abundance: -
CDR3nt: TGCGCCAGCAGTACTATCGGCACCATATATTTT
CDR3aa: CASSTIGTIYF

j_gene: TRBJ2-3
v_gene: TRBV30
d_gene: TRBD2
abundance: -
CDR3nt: TGTGCCTGGAGAAGTGGGACTAGCGGACTCACAGATACGCAGTATTTT
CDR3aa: CAWRSGTSGLTDTQYF

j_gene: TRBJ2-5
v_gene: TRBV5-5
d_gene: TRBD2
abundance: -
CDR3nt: TGTGCCAGCAGCTCCAGCGGGAGAGAGACCCAGTACTTC
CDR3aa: CASSSSGRETQYF

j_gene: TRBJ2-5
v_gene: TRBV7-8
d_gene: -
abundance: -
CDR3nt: TGTGCCAGCAGCTTACCGTCTCGAGAGACCCAGTACTTC
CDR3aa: CASSLPSRETQYF

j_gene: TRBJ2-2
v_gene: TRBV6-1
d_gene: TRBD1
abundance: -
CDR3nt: TGTGCCAGCAGTGAAGGTTATGGGGGTTACAGGGGGTTCACCGGGGAGCTGTTTTTT
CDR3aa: CASSEGYGGYRGFTGELFF

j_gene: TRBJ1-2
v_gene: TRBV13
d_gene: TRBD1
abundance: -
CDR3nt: TGTGCCAGCAGCTTGTCCGGGACAGGGGGTGAAGGCTACACCTTC
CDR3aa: CASSLSGTGGEGYTF

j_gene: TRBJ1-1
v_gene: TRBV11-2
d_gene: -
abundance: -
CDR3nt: TGTGCCAGCAGCTATAGTAGGGGGGGGGACACTGAAGCTTTCTTT
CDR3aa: CASSYSRGGDTEAFF

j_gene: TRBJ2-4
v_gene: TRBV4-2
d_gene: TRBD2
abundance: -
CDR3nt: TGTGCCAGCAGCCAAGATACTAGCGGTTTAAACATTCAGTACTTC
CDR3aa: CASSQDTSGLNIQYF

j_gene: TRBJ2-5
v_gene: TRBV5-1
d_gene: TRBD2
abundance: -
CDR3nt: TGCGCCAGCAGCTCAGCTAGCGGGAACCAAGAGACCCAGTACTTC
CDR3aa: CASSSASGNQETQYF

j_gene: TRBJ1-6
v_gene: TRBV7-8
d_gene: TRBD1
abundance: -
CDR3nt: TGTGCCAGCAGCTCGGGACAGGGAATATCACCCCTCCACTTT
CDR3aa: CASSSGQGISPLHF

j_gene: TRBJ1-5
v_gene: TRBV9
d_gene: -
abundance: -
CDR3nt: TGTGCCAGCAGCGCGACGGGACTGAGAAATCAGCCCCAGCATTTT
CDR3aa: CASSATGLRNQPQHF

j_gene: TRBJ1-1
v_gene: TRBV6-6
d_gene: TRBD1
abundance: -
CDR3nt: TGTGCCAGCAGTTACGACAGGGAGACTGAAGCTTTCTTT
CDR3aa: CASSYDRETEAFF

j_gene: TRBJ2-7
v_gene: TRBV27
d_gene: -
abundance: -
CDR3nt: TGTGCCAGCAGTGGGACAACCTACGAGCAGTACTTC
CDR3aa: CASSGTTYEQYF

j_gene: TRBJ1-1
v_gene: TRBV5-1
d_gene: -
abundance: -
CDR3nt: TGCGCCAGCAGCCTAGGGGACACCCCAGCTTTCTTT
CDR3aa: CASSLGDTPAFF

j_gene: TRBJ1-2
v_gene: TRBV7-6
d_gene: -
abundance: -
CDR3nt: TGTGCCAGCAGCTTAATACAAGACTATGGCTACACCTTC
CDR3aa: CASSLIQDYGYTF

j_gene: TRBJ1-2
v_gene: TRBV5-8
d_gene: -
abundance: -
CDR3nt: TGTGCCAGCAGCTTGGCAGGCTATGGCTACACCTTC
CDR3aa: CASSLAGYGYTF

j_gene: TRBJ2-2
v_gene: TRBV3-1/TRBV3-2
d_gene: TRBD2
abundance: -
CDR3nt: TGTGCCAGCAGCCAAGTAGCGGGTTCTGCTACCGGGGAGCTGTTTTTT
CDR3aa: CASSQVAGSATGELFF

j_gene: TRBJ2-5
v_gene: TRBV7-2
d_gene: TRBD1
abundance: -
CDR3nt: TGTGCCAGCAGCCCCGACAGGGGTGGGCAAGAGACCCAGTACTTC
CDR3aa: CASSPDRGGQETQYF

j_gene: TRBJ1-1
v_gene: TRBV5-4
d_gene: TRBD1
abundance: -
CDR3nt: TGTGCCAGCAGCATAGACAGGGGGAACACTGAAGCTTTCTTT
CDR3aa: CASSIDRGNTEAFF

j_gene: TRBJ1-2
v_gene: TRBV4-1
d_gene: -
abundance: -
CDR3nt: TGCGCCAGCAGCCAAGTCCCGGACAGTTCTAACTATGGCTACACCTTC
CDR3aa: CASSQVPDSSNYGYTF

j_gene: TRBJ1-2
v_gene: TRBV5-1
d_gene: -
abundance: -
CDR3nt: TGCGCCAGCAGCTTGGTAGGGGATTATGGCTACACCTTC
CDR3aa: CASSLVGDYGYTF

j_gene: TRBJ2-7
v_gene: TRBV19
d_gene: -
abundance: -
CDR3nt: TGTGCCAGTAGTATAGAGACTTACTACGAGCAGTACTTC
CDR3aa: CASSIETYYEQYF

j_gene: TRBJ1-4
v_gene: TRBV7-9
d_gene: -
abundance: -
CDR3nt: TGTGCCAGCAGCTTGAGGGAAAAACTGTTTTTT
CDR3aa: CASSLREKLFF

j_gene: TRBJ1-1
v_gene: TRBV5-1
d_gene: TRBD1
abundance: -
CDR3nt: TGCGCCAGCAGCTTGGGACAGGGACGAGCTTTCTTT
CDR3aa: CASSLGQGRAFF

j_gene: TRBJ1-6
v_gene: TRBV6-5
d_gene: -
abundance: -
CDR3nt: TGTGCCAGCCGACAGAGCTCCTATAATTCACCCCTCCACTTT
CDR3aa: CASRQSSYNSPLHF

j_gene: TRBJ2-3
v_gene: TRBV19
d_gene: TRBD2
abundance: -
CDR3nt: TGTGCCAGTAGTATAAGCGGGGGGGCAGATACGCAGTATTTT
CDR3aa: CASSISGGADTQYF